The TCR beta chain under discussion was sequenced for a study of T cell responses to AZD1222 COVID-19 vaccine (dated by TCRdb to about 2021). General notes on the study: AZD1222 recipients whose second dose came at about 4 weeks and those whose second dose came at about 12 weeks were combined into one group, since spike-specific TCR depth and breadth did not differ between the two schedules. Trial participants were enrolled by age into 18-55, 56-69 and 70-plus year subgroups, with around 150, 28 and 57 TCR-sequenced participants respectively. TCR sequencing was performed for about 240 trial participants, of whom 200 to 210 were given two doses of AZD1222 and around 26 were given two doses of MenACWY control vaccine.

The CDR3 regions of human TCRbeta chains were subjected to immunosequencing. Processing in the source paper ran as follows. TCRs in the repertoires were compared against a reference library of SARS-CoV-2-specific TCRs that had been generated with the MIRA antigen-specificity platform. Breadth meant the fraction of unique TCRs that were SARS-CoV-2-associated, whereas depth meant the fraction of total T cells that were SARS-CoV-2-associated. Using the MIRA data, every spike-specific TCR was mapped to the spike region that the TCR reacted to and assigned to either a CD4 or a CD8 class. Log10-transformed breadth and depth values were compared by one-way ANOVA with Sidak's multiple comparisons tests. TCRdb obtained this table from immuneACCESS and retained in-frame rearrangements with V and J assigned. These tables miss some clones; where compared with another copy, unresolved V genes account for less than half of the shortfall, and the remainder is unexplained. D and trimming were read from the DNA, whereas the V and J calls and clone size are those reported in that table. This sample comprises 150,000 to 200,000 clones, approximately 90% of them detected only once. The ten largest clones capture 1.1% to 1.5% of the sample.

In light of the paper, this sample's time point label describes: baseline before first vaccination. Vaccinee samples were obtained from the UK trials COV001 and COV002, which included a single-blind randomized controlled phase 2/3 trial of AZD1222 (ChAdOx1 nCoV-19) in healthy adults. For TCRbeta chain sequencing, PBMC samples from trial participants were taken at day 0 and at day 28 after the second dose. Study-wide conclusions, independent of this receptor: After two AZD1222 doses, spike-specific TCR breadth and depth were significantly higher than at day 0 and than in MenACWY recipients. Vaccine-associated CD4 TCRs spanned the whole spike protein, with dominant responses in regions 160-218 and 743-854. Because no day 14 peak-response samples were available, the repertoires could be characterized only after the peak T cell response. Most participants were white British and females outnumbered males, and the authors suggested that clonal diversity may have been underestimated. The 56-69-year group was small, and its depth increase did not reach significance, likely because of low power. Nearly half of unique spike-specific TCRs reportedly recognized epitopes outside regions mutated in the B.1.351 and B.1.1.7 variants. Conclusions about previously exposed vaccinees are limited, since just five or six AZD1222 recipients were seropositive for SARS-CoV-2 at baseline.

The germline V gene encodes CDR1 MGHRA and CDR2 YSYEKL. V is shortened by 0 bases, J by 4 bases, and the region joining them spans 9 bases. Taken from cysteine to phenylalanine, the CDR3 has 15 residues. The CDR3 DNA has 45 bases and is translated from base 1. For this clone: Its antigen specificity is not known. The record has no base qualities; no much larger clone is one base away.

This sequence originates from an adult in good health. The sample here was peripheral blood, taken on day 0 of AZD1222 vaccination. The chain couples TRBV4-1 to TRBJ2-2, with no D gene named confidently. CDR3 sequence: CASSQEHYSTGELFF. At the DNA level, the sequence is TGCGCCAGCAGCCAAGAACATTATAGCACCGGGGAGCTGTTTTTT.